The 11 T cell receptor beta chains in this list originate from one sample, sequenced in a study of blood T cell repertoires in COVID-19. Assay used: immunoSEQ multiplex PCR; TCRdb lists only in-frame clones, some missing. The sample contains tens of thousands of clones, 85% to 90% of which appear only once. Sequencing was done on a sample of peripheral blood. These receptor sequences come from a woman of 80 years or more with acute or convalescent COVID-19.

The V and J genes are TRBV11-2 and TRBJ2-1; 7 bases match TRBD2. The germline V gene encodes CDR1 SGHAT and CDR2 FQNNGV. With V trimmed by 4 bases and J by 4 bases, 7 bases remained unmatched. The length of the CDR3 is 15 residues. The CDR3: CASSSGSGEYNEQFF. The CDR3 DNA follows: TGTGCCAGCAGCTCTGGGAGCGGGGAGTACAATGAGCAGTTCTTC. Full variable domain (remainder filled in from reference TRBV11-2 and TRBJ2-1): EAGVAQSPRYKIIEKRQSVAFWCNPISGHATLYWYQQILGQGPKLLIQFQNNGVVDDSQLPKDRFSAERLKGVDSTLKIQPAKLEDSAVYLCASSSGSGEYNEQFFGPGTRLTVL.

The CDR3 is CASSESRSTREAFF. The CDR3 coding sequence is TGTGCCAGCAGCGAAAGCCGGAGTACCCGTGAGGCTTTCTTT. The rearrangement links TRBV6-4 to TRBJ1-1; no clear D. Trimming stripped 6 bases from V and 11 bases from J, with 22 bases between. Germline assignment: CDR1 MRHNA and CDR2 SNTAGT. The CDR3 is 14 amino acids.

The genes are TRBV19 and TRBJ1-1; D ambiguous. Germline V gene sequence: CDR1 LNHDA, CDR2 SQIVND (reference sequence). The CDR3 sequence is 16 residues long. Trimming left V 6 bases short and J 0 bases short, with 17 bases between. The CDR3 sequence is CASSKKRKDMNTEAFF. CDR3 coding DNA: TGTGCCAGTAGCAAGAAGAGGAAAGATATGAACACTGAAGCTTTCTTT.

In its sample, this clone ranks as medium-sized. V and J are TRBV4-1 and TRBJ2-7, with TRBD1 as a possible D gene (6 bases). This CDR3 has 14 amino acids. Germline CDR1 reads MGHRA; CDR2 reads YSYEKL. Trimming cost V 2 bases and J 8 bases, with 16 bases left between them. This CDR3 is CASSQPGQFRKQYF. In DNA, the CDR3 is TGCGCCAGCAGCCAACCCGGACAGTTTAGAAAGCAGTACTTC.

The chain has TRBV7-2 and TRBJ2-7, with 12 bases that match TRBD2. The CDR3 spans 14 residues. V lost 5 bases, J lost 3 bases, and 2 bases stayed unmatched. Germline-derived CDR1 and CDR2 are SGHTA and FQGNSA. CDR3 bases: TGTGCCAGCAGCAGGACTAGCGGGGACTACGAGCAGTACTTC. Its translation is CASSRTSGDYEQYF.

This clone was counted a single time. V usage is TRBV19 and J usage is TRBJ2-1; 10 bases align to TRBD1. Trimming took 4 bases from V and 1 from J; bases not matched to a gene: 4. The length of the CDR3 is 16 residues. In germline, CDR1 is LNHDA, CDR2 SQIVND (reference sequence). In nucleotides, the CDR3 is TGTGCCAGTAGTACGGACAGGGGGAAGTCCTACAATGAGCAGTTCTTC. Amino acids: CASSTDRGKSYNEQFF.

The CDR3 loop is CSVEREILNTEAFF. CDR3 in DNA: TGCAGCGTTGAGAGAGAGATATTGAACACTGAAGCTTTCTTT. This chain connects TRBV29-1 to TRBJ1-1, with D unresolved. This CDR3 is built from 14 residues. Trimming took 3 bases from V and 0 from J, leaving 11 bases between them. Germline CDR1 and CDR2: SQVTM and ANQGSEA. The entire variable domain, with the rest obtained from reference TRBV29-1 and TRBJ1-1, is as follows: SAVISQKPSRDICQRGTSLTIQCQVDSQVTMMFWYRQQPGQSLTLIATANQGSEATYESGFVIDKFPISRPNLTFSTLTVSNMSPEDSSIYLCSVEREILNTEAFFGQGTRLTVV.

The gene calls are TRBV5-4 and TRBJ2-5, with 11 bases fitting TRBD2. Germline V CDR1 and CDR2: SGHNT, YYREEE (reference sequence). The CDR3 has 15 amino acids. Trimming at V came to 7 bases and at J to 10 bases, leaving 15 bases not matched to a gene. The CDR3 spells CASSSGTSGPEGQYF. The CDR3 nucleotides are TGTGCCAGCTCTTCCGGGACTAGCGGCCCCGAGGGCCAGTACTTC.

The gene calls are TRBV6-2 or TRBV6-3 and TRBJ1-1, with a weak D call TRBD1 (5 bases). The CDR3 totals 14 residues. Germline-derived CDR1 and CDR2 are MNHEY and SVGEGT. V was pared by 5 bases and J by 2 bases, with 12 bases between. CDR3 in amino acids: CASSTRQTNTEAFF. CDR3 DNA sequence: TGTGCCAGCAGTACCAGACAGACTAACACTGAAGCTTTCTTT.

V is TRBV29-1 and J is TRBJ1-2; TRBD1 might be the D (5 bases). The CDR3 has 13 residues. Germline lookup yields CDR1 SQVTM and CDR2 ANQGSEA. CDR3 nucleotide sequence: TGCACCGACGGCGTTGTTCCGGACAATCGATGCACCTTC. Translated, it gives CTDGVVPDNRCTF.

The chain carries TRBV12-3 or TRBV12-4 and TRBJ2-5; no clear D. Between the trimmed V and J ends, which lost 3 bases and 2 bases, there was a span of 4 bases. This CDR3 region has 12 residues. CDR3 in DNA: TGTGCCAGCAGTTTCCAGCAAGAGACCCAGTACTTC. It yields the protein CASSFQQETQYF.